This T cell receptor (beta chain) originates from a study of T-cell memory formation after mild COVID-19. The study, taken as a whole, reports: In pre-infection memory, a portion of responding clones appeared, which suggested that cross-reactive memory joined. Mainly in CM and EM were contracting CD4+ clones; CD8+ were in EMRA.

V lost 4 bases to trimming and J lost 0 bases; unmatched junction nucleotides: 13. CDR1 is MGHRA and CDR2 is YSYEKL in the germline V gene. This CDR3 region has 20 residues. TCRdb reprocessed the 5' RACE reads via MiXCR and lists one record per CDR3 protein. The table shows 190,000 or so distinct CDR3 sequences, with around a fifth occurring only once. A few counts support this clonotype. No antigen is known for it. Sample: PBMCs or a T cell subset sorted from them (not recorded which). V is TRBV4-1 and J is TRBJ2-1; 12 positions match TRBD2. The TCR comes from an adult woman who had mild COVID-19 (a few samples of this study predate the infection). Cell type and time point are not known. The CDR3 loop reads CASSPLGTSGGTSSYNEQFF. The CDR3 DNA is TGCGCCAGCAGCCCCCTTGGTACTAGCGGGGGGACGAGCTCCTACAATGAGCAGTTCTTC.